This TCR beta chain appears in the sequencing data of a study of blood T cells in healthy people across ages. Combining a sample-barcoded 5' primer with a J-beta primer mix, a second PCR ran for roughly 6 to 12 cycles. TCRdb reprocessed the 5' RACE reads with MiXCR, giving one entry per CDR3 protein. This sample has 890,000 or so distinct CDR3 sequences, with under 80% found just once. No fewer than 6.5 million PBMCs went into each sample. This clonotype was picked up one time. The clonotype was recovered from a man in his thirties or forties in good health. Sequenced input: blood.

CDR3: CASSLAGTGINNEQFF. The CDR3 DNA is TGTGCCAGCAGCTTGGCCGGGACAGGAATTAACAATGAGCAGTTCTTC. This chain joins TRBV7-7 and TRBJ2-1; 8 bases are a match to TRBD1. The germline CDR1 and CDR2 sequences are SSHAT and FNYEAQ (reference sequence). V gave up 3 bases and J gave up 5 bases; unmatched junction bases: 9. The CDR3 is made up of 16 amino acids.